Below, 21 T cell receptor beta chains from the same sample are listed, as sequenced in a study of blood T cells in healthy people across ages. Next came a second PCR, run for roughly 6 to 11 cycles, which used a sample-barcoded 5' primer along with a J-beta primer mix. TCRdb ran MiXCR on the 5' RACE reads and lists one entry per CDR3 protein. The sample yields about 1.6 million distinct CDR3 sequences, roughly 32% seen once. The sequenced material came from blood. The receptors derive from a woman in her thirties in good health.

This clonotype was detected ten times or more. J is TRBJ2-3 and V is TRBV10-3; 8 nucleotides agree with TRBD2. With V trimmed by 2 bases and J by 4 bases, 8 bases remained unmatched. This CDR3 is 16 amino acids long. Germline CDR1 reads ENHRY; CDR2 reads SYGVKD. The CDR3 DNA reads as TGTGCCATCAGTGAGCCGAGCGGGAGAGATCCAGATACGCAGTATTTT. Amino acid sequence: CAISEPSGRDPDTQYF.

The chain is built from TRBV6-1 and TRBJ2-3; 7 nucleotides align to TRBD2. This CDR3 contains 17 residues. Germline V gives CDR1 MNHNS, CDR2 SASEGT. The trim removed 1 base at V and 2 bases at J, leaving 9 bases unmatched. The CDR3 bases are TGTGCCAGCAGTGAAGGGAAAGGAGCGGGGCCCACAGATACGCAGTATTTT. Translation: CASSEGKGAGPTDTQYF.

Only a few counts were recorded for this clonotype. This sequence joins TRBV2 and TRBJ2-4; TRBD1 is a possible D gene (5 bases). V was pared by 1 base and J by 13 bases, with 8 bases between. Germline assignment: CDR1 SNHLY and CDR2 FYNNEI. The CDR3 sequence is 11 residues long. Here the CDR3 DNA reads TGTGCCAGCAGTGAAGGGACAATCCAGTACTTC. Translation: CASSEGTIQYF. The variable domain in full, completed from reference TRBV2 and TRBJ2-4, reads EPEVTQTPSHQVTQMGQEVILRCVPISNHLYFYWYRQILGQKVEFLVSFYNNEISEKSEIFDDQFSVERPDGSNFTLKIRSTKLEDSAMYFCASSEGTIQYFGAGTRLSVL.

The J gene is TRBJ2-7, the V gene TRBV20-1, with TRBD1 matching 7 bases. The end of the DNA aligns better with TRBJ2-5, so the J call may be wrong. Germline loops: CDR1 DFQATT, CDR2 SNEGSKA (reference sequence). This CDR3 is 13 amino acids long. The CDR3 spells CSAGRGSRETQYF. CDR3 DNA: TGCAGTGCTGGCAGGGGGTCGAGGGAGACCCAGTACTTC.

This rearrangement joins TRBV6-2 or TRBV6-3 to TRBJ1-5, with D tentatively TRBD1 (6 bases). Germline CDR1 MNHEY, CDR2 SVGEGT. The CDR3 runs 16 residues. With 5 bases removed from V and 4 bases from J, the gap between germline ends came to 18 bases. CDR3: CASSTMGHQINQPQHF. The CDR3 coding sequence is TGTGCCAGCAGTACGATGGGACACCAGATTAATCAGCCCCAGCATTTT.

This clonotype has more than one count but fewer than ten. The chain recombines TRBV20-1 with TRBJ1-4; no clear D. Germline CDR1 reads DFQATT; CDR2 reads SNEGSKA (reference sequence). CDR3 length: 15 residues. V was shortened by 3 bases and J by 8 bases, with 19 bases between the two germline ends. CDR3: CSASPRRKGSEKLFF. The CDR3 bases are TGCAGTGCTAGCCCCCGGAGGAAGGGTAGCGAAAAACTGTTTTTT.

J is TRBJ2-7 and V is TRBV5-1; D not resolved. Germline V gives CDR1 SGHRS, CDR2 YFSETQ. The CDR3 has 13 residues. Trimming left V 7 bases short and J 9 bases short, with 20 bases between. CDR3 loop: CASSTGPKDGQYF. For the CDR3, the DNA is TGCGCCAGCTCCACCGGACCCAAGGACGGGCAGTACTTC.

As for this clonotype: One end of the junction fails to match germline, which may point to a read error. The chain is built from TRBV5-5 and TRBJ2-1; D may be TRBD2 (5 bases). Germline CDR1 and CDR2: SGHKS and YYEKEE (reference sequence). This CDR3 comprises 16 residues. In DNA form, the CDR3 reads TGTGCCAGCAGCTTGGTAGCGTTGCCGGCCTACAACGAGCAGTTCTTC. Translated, it gives CASSLVALPAYNEQFF.

The rearrangement joins TRBV4-1 to TRBJ1-2; D unclear. With 3 bases removed from V and 8 bases from J, the gap between germline ends came to 10 bases. The CDR3 has 12 residues. Germline V gene lookup returns CDR1 MGHRA and CDR2 YSYEKL. This CDR3 reads CASSQALRGYTF. The CDR3 DNA is TGCGCCAGCAGCCAGGCCCTCCGCGGCTACACCTTC.

The V and J genes are TRBV15 and TRBJ2-3; D gene uncertain. CDR3 size: 13 residues. V lost 0 bases and J lost 5, with 6 bases in between. Germline lookup yields CDR1 LNHNV and CDR2 YYDKDF (reference sequence). CDR3 DNA: TGTGCCACCAGCAGAGATCTTGAAGATACGCAGTATTTT. Its protein product is CATSRDLEDTQYF.

The chain uses TRBV7-9 and TRBJ2-5, with D perhaps TRBD1 (6 bases). The CDR3 runs to 14 residues. The V end lost 3 bases, the J end lost 1 base, and 9 bases lay between the germline ends. Germline V CDR1 and CDR2: SEHNR, FQNEAQ (reference sequence). DNA of the CDR3: TGTGCCAGCAGCTTCGGACAGAGCCAAGAGACCCAGTACTTC. Protein sequence: CASSFGQSQETQYF.

This chain links TRBV5-1 with TRBJ1-1; D unresolved. In germline, CDR1 is SGHRS, CDR2 YFSETQ. This CDR3 is 16 amino acids long. Trimming cost V 1 base and J 2 bases, with 15 bases left between them. The CDR3 is CASSLLGSGTNTEAFF. In nucleotides, the CDR3 is TGCGCCAGCAGCTTGCTGGGTAGCGGTACCAACACTGAAGCTTTCTTT.

The chain carries TRBV6-5 and TRBJ2-5; 11 bases agree with TRBD1. CDR1 and CDR2 (germline): MNHEY, SVGAGI. J gave up 0 bases and V 7 bases, and 13 bases lay outside the gene matches. The CDR3 sequence is 18 residues long. The DNA of the CDR3 is TGTGCCAGCACTTCATATCGGGACAGGGGGTATAACCAAGAGACCCAGTACTTC. Protein: CASTSYRDRGYNQETQYF.

The V gene is TRBV6-1, the J gene TRBJ2-3; TRBD1 aligns across 7 bases. Germline V lookup: CDR1 MNHNS, CDR2 SASEGT. J gave up 3 bases and V 4 bases, and 13 bases lay outside the gene matches. There are 17 residues in the CDR3. This CDR3 is CASSAYNRGKGTDTQYF. The CDR3 DNA follows: TGTGCCAGCAGTGCATACAACAGGGGCAAGGGGACAGATACGCAGTATTTT.

CDR3 amino acids: CASSWWTSGGNNEQFF. CDR3 coding DNA: TGTGCCAGCAGCTGGTGGACTAGCGGGGGAAACAATGAGCAGTTCTTC. The chain joins TRBV5-6 to TRBJ2-1; 13 bases are shared with TRBD2. The CDR3 sequence is 16 residues long. J lost 5 bases, V lost 3 bases, and 5 bases had no gene match. The germline gives CDR1 SGHDT, CDR2 YYEEEE.

Here the CDR3 DNA reads TGCGCCAGCAGCCAAGTTTATGGGCGCAATCAGCCCCAGCATTTT. Its protein product is CASSQVYGRNQPQHF. The chain carries TRBV4-1 and TRBJ1-5; D is undetermined. The CDR3 runs 15 residues. Trimming took off 1 base at V and 2 bases at J, with 9 bases between the two ends. In germline, CDR1 is MGHRA, CDR2 YSYEKL.

This clonotype has just a few counts. This chain uses TRBV29-1 with TRBJ1-1; a possible D gene is TRBD1 (5 bases). Germline V lookup: CDR1 SQVTM, CDR2 ANQGSEA. The ends were cut back, 4 bases at V and 3 bases at J, with 12 bases in the middle. This CDR3 region has 13 residues. In nucleotides, the CDR3 is TGCAGCGTTGTTAGGGGCGAGGACACTGAAGCTTTCTTT. This gives the protein CSVVRGEDTEAFF.

The rearrangement joins TRBV7-6 to TRBJ2-5; D is possibly TRBD2 (5 bases). CDR3 size: 17 residues. Germline values: CDR1 SGHVS, CDR2 FNYEAQ. V dropped 5 bases and J dropped 5 bases, with 24 bases sitting between them. CDR3 nucleotides: TGTGCCAGCAGCCCACCCAAGGGAATAGCGATGAAGGAGACCCAGTACTTC. This sequence encodes CASSPPKGIAMKETQYF.

This clonotype was found many times. The chain uses TRBV20-1 and TRBJ2-5; 8 nucleotides agree with TRBD1. Matching the DNA end better, TRBJ2-7 makes the J call doubtful. The CDR3 contains 13 residues. Germline V gives CDR1 DFQATT, CDR2 SNEGSKA (reference sequence). The CDR3 DNA reads TGCAGTGCTAGCGGACAGGGTGTGAACGAGCAGTACTTC. Its translation is CSASGQGVNEQYF.

This clonotype was observed once. The chain is built from TRBV27 and TRBJ2-5; 9 bases map to TRBD1. Germline loops: CDR1 MNHEY, CDR2 SMNVEV (reference sequence). The CDR3 runs 15 residues. The J segment lost 11 bases and the V segment lost 5 bases, leaving 15 bases of the junction unmatched. The CDR3: CASSHPGQGISEQYF. CDR3 nucleotides: TGTGCCAGCAGTCATCCGGGACAGGGAATTAGTGAGCAGTACTTC.

This clonotype has only a few counts. This chain joins TRBV5-1 and TRBJ1-6; perhaps TRBD1 as D (5 bases). Between the trimmed V and J ends, which lost 4 bases and 14 bases, there was a span of 19 bases. CDR1 is SGHRS, CDR2 YFSETQ, per germline. This CDR3 spans 14 amino acids. CDR3 in DNA: TGCGCCAGCAGCCCCGGGACCCGGTTAGGGTCCCTCCACTTT. This sequence encodes CASSPGTRLGSLHF.